This note documents a single T cell receptor (beta chain) sequence. Its antigen remains unknown. 13 Jbeta primers and 60 Vbeta primers were used for the PCR. TCRdb's table, derived via immunoSEQ multiplex PCR, lists solely in-frame clones and lacks some. This sample lists 75,000 to 95,000 clones; its ten largest clones have 5% to 6.5%. The sample is drawn from a study of cytomegalovirus exposure and HLA in healthy donors. Study-wide results and caveats: Cytomegalovirus association was listed for roughly 160 TCR beta chains. The majority of TCR sequences were rare, yet some public TCRs appeared in many donors. CMV serostatus was the only immune exposure information that was available. When analyzed later, the rates of TCR association showed variation by HLA locus, with DRB1 the most and HLA-C the fewest.

Sequencing was done on a sample of PBMCs. The sequence was collected from a girl aged 5-17 years in good health and CMV-seropositive.

This CDR3 reads CASRLGWDRHGYTF. The CDR3, as DNA: TGTGCCAGCAGGCTAGGGTGGGACAGACATGGCTACACCTTC. V usage is TRBV7-2 and J usage is TRBJ1-2; 7 bases fit TRBD1. Per germline, CDR1 SGHTA and CDR2 FQGNSA. The CDR3 is made up of 14 amino acids. Losses at the gene ends were 6 bases for V and 6 bases for J; bases not matched to a gene: 10. The full variable domain, completed using reference TRBV7-2 and TRBJ1-2, is GAGVSQSPSNKVTEKGKDVELRCDPISGHTALYWYRQSLGQGLEFLIYFQGNSAPDKSGLPSDRFSAERTGGSVSTLTIQRTQQEDSAVYLCASRLGWDRHGYTFGSGTRLTVV.